The 4 T cell receptor beta chains in this list originate from one sample, sequenced in a study of shared clonotypes between healthy human individuals. Here immunoSEQ multiplex PCR was the method, and the copy in TCRdb shows in-frame clones only, minus some. This table has fewer than 3 million clones, under 95% appearing once. Sequencing used naive CD4+ T cells from PBMCs. The subset is: CD45RA+ positively selected. Source of these receptors: a young man in good health. Some clones in this sample may be carry-over from other donors' samples.

Note on this clone: At the DNA level, this CDR3 is encoded by other sequences in the same sample as well. The genes are TRBV11-2 and TRBJ2-3, with D uncertain. Trimming removed 0 bases from V and 1 base from J, with 5 bases in between. The CDR3 has 14 amino acids. The V gene's germline CDR1 is SGHAT and CDR2 FQNNGV. As DNA, the CDR3 is TGTGCCAGCAGCTTAGATCGGGGCACAGATACGCAGTATTTT. It is translated as CASSLDRGTDTQYF.

V gene TRBV28 combines with J gene TRBJ2-5, with TRBD1 identical over 10 bases. Germline CDR1 and CDR2: MDHEN and SYDVKM. The V and J ends lost 5 bases and 3 bases, in that order; junction bases with no gene match: 6. The CDR3 is 15 amino acids. CDR3 sequence (DNA): TGTGCCAGCAGTAGATTGGGACAGGGGAAAGAGACCCAGTACTTC. Its protein product is CASSRLGQGKETQYF.

The chain has TRBV14 and TRBJ1-1; D remains unclear. The CDR3 totals 17 residues. Per germline, CDR1 SGHDN and CDR2 FVKESK. V lost 0 bases and J 0 bases, leaving 14 bases between the germline ends. CDR3 region: CASSQEGSQYMNTEAFF. The CDR3 nucleotides are TGTGCCAGCAGCCAAGAGGGCAGCCAGTATATGAACACTGAAGCTTTCTTT.

Concerning this clone itself: The same CDR3 is also encoded by other DNA sequences in this sample. V and J are TRBV11-2 and TRBJ1-1; 8 bases map to TRBD1. Germline-derived CDR1 and CDR2 are SGHAT and FQNNGV. The CDR3 spans 13 residues. After removal of 5 bases from V and 4 bases from J, the junction contained 3 bases not matched to a gene. CDR3 loop: CASSPDRGTEAFF. The CDR3 DNA reads as TGTGCCAGCAGCCCCGACAGGGGCACTGAAGCTTTCTTT.